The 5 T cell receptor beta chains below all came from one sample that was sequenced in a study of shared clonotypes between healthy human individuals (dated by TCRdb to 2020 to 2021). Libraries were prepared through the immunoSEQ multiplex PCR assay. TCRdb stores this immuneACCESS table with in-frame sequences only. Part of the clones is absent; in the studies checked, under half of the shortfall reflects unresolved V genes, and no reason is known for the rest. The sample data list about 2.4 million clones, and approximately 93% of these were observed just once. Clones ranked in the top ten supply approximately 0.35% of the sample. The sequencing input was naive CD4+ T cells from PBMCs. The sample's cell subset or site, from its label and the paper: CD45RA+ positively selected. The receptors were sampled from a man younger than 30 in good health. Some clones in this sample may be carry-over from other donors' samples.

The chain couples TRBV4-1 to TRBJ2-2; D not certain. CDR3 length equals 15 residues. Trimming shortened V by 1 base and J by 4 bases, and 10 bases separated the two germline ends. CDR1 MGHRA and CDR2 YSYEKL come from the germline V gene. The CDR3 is CASSQVPGITGELFF. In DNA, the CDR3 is TGCGCCAGCAGCCAAGTGCCAGGAATCACCGGGGAGCTGTTTTTT.

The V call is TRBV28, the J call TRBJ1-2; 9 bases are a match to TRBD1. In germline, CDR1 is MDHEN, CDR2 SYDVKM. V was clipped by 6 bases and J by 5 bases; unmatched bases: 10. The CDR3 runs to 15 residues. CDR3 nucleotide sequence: TGTGCCAGCAGGATTCCGGGACAGGGATTTTATGGCTACACCTTC. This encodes CASRIPGQGFYGYTF.

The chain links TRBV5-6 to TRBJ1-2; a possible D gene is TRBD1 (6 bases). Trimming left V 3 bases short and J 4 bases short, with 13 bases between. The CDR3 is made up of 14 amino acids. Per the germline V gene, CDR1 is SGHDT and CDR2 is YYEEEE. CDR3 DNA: TGTGCCAGCAGCTGGGCGGGACATGTCTATGGCTACACCTTC. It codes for CASSWAGHVYGYTF.

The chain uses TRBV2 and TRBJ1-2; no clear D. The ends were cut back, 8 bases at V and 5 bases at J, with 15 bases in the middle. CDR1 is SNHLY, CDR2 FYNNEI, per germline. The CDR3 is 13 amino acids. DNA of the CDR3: TGTGCCAGCGACGAGGAGGGAGGTTATGGCTACACCTTC. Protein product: CASDEEGGYGYTF.

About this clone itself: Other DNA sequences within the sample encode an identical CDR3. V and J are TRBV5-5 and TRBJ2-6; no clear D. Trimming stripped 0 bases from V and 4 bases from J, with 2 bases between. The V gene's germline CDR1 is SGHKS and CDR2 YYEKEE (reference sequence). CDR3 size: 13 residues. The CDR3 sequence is CASSLAGANVLTF. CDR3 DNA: TGTGCCAGCAGCTTGGCCGGGGCCAACGTCCTGACTTTC.